The sequence of this TCR beta chain was determined in a study of T cell repertoires in cytomegalovirus infection. About this clonotype itself: Its antigen remains unidentified.

Germline loops: CDR1 SEHNR, CDR2 FQNEAQ (reference sequence). This CDR3 spans 17 amino acids. The V gene lost 5 bases and the J gene lost 0 bases, with 16 bases spanning the gap. MiXCR, applied by TCRdb to the reads, yields one record per CDR3 protein. The table lists about 160,000 distinct CDR3 sequences, roughly 20% of them singletons. The chain recombines TRBV7-9 with TRBJ1-4; D possibly corresponds to TRBD1 (6 bases). The TCR originated in a human donor in good health (CMV status not recorded). Some clones in this sample may be carry-over from other donors' samples. The sequencing here drew on CD8+ T cells from cultured PBMCs, taken from culture after CMV antigen stimulation. The CDR3 region has the DNA TGTGCCAGCAGCGATCCGGGACAAGGGGCAACTAATGAAAAACTGTTTTTT. Translating gives CASSDPGQGATNEKLFF.